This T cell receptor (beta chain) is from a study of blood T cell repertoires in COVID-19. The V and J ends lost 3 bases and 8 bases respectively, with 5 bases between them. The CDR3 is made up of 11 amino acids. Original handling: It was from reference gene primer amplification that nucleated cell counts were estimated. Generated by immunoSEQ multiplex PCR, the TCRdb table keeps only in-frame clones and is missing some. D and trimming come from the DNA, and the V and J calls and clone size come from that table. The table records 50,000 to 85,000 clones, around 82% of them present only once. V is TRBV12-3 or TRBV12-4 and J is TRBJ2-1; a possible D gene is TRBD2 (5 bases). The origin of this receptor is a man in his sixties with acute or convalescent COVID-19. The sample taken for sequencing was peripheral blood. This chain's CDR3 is CASSLRDEQFF. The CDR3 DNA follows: TGTGCCAGCAGTTTGAGGGATGAGCAGTTCTTC.